These 3 T cell receptor beta chains originate from one sample sequenced in a study of T cell repertoires in cytomegalovirus infection. TCRdb itself ran the reads through MiXCR, one entry per CDR3 protein. The repertoire has 300,000 to 450,000 distinct CDR3 sequences, about a sixth of them found once; the top ten carry 8.7%. Sequenced input: PBMCs. The source is a human donor in good health (CMV status not recorded). Some clones in this sample may be carry-over from other donors' samples.

V usage is TRBV18 and J usage is TRBJ2-1, with 7 bases aligning to TRBD1. CDR1 KGHSH and CDR2 LQKENI come from the germline V gene. The V segment lost 0 bases and the J segment 8 bases; nucleotides outside the gene matches: 7. The length of the CDR3 is 15 residues. CDR3: CASSPPGRQGHEQFF. In DNA form, the CDR3 reads TGTGCCAGCTCACCACCGGGTCGACAGGGACATGAGCAGTTCTTC.

This clonotype was detected many times. The chain recombines TRBV27 with TRBJ2-7; D might be TRBD1 or TRBD2, each matching 5 bases. This CDR3 region has 15 residues. Germline loops: CDR1 MNHEY, CDR2 SMNVEV (reference sequence). The germline V and J ends were trimmed by 3 bases and 3 bases, with 15 bases remaining between them. This CDR3 reads CASSFVGLGDYEQYF. CDR3 sequence (DNA): TGTGCCAGCAGTTTCGTAGGGCTGGGGGACTACGAGCAGTACTTC.

This chain uses TRBV6-4 with TRBJ2-1; 9 bases are shared with TRBD2. The CDR3 contains 17 residues. Germline CDR1 reads MRHNA; CDR2 reads SNTAGT. After removal of 4 bases from V and 0 bases from J, the junction contained 7 bases not matched to a gene. Written as DNA, the CDR3 is TGTGCCAGCAGTGGGACTAGCGCGGGGAGCTCCTACAATGAGCAGTTCTTC. Translation gives CASSGTSAGSSYNEQFF.